A single sample gave rise to the 28 T cell receptor beta chains below, sequenced in a study of regulatory T cells in long-lasting Graves disease. Libraries of TCR beta came from iRepertoire HTBI primers plus Arm-PCR of CDR3 regions. TCRdb reprocessed the multiplex PCR reads with MiXCR, giving one entry per CDR3 protein. The sample has about 470,000 distinct CDR3 sequences; around 15% are singletons. As to time point: newly diagnosed GD, antithyroid drugs for less than 3 months. PBMCs provided the RNA from which the TCR library was made. This sample also appeared in a second study, on T cells in Graves' hyperthyroidism and ophthalmopathy.

Sequenced here: peripheral blood mononuclear cells (PBMCs), sampled at new diagnosis, from a patient treated with antithyroid drugs. The receptors were sampled from a man in his forties with Graves disease.

This clonotype was seen at least ten times. The chain carries TRBV28 and TRBJ1-2, with D hard to call. The CDR3 contains 12 residues. Germline V gives CDR1 MDHEN, CDR2 SYDVKM. Trimming removed 5 bases at V and 1 base at J, with 5 bases between. The CDR3 region has the DNA TGTGCCAGCAGTGACGTTAACTATGGCTACACCTTC. Its protein product is CASSDVNYGYTF.

This clonotype was observed a few times. The chain joins TRBV10-2 to TRBJ2-3; D ambiguous. Germline CDR1 WSHSY, CDR2 SAAADI. The CDR3 runs 14 residues. Trimming shortened V by 5 bases and J by 0 bases, and 9 bases separated the two germline ends. CDR3: CASSPAPSTDTQYF. CDR3 nucleotide sequence: TGCGCCAGCAGTCCTGCCCCTAGCACAGATACGCAGTATTTT.

This clonotype was detected ten times or more. The V call is TRBV18, the J call TRBJ2-7; unclear D gene. Germline CDR1 KGHSH, CDR2 LQKENI. The V gene lost 3 bases and the J gene lost 4 bases, with 7 bases spanning the gap. The CDR3 spans 12 residues. The CDR3 region has the DNA TGTGCCAGCTCACCGGAACAGTACGAGCAGTACTTC. It translates to CASSPEQYEQYF.

CDR3 sequence: CASSPVGGRDYGYTF. CDR3 nucleotide sequence: TGCGCCAGCAGCCCCGTGGGGGGAAGAGACTATGGCTACACCTTC. This chain joins TRBV5-1 and TRBJ1-2; D possibly corresponds to TRBD1 (5 bases). Germline assignment: CDR1 SGHRS and CDR2 YFSETQ. V lost 4 bases and J lost 3, with 16 bases in between. The CDR3 covers 15 residues.

This clonotype was seen a few times. V usage is TRBV20-1 and J usage is TRBJ2-7, with 7 bases aligning to TRBD2. J was trimmed by 0 bases and V by 2 bases; bases with no gene match: 7. The CDR3 contains 15 residues. Germline CDR1 DFQATT, CDR2 SNEGSKA (reference sequence). CDR3: CSARSTGTTSYEQYF. In DNA form, the CDR3 reads TGCAGTGCTAGATCCACCGGGACTACCTCCTACGAGCAGTACTTC.

This clonotype was seen ten or more times. The chain links TRBV7-9 to TRBJ2-3; tentatively, D is TRBD2 (6 bases). The V gene's germline CDR1 is SEHNR and CDR2 FQNEAQ (reference sequence). The CDR3 runs to 15 residues. V was clipped by 5 bases and J by 4 bases, with 16 bases between them. Here the CDR3 DNA reads TGTGCCAGCAGCCGAAGCGGGCACTCCCCAGATACGCAGTATTTT. Protein sequence: CASSRSGHSPDTQYF.

About this clonotype itself: With a much larger clone just one base away, this may be a read error. The chain joins TRBV12-5 to TRBJ1-4, with 8 bases fitting TRBD1. CDR1 is LGHNT and CDR2 is FRNRAP in the germline V gene. The CDR3 is 14 amino acids. After removal of 6 bases from V and 8 bases from J, the junction contained 8 bases not matched to a gene. Here the CDR3 DNA reads TGTGCTAGTGGCCACGGACAGGGAGGAGAAAAACTGTTTTTT. Its translation is CASGHGQGGEKLFF.

As for this clonotype: This may arise from a read error, as a much more abundant clone is one base away. The chain joins TRBV12-3 or TRBV12-4 to TRBJ1-1; D uncertain. The CDR3 is 12 residues long. Trimming shortened V by 5 bases and J by 4 bases, and 8 bases separated the two germline ends. The CDR3 DNA sequence: TGTGCCAGCAGTAGATTGGCCACTGAAGCTTTCTTT. The encoded protein is CASSRLATEAFF.

Many counts were recorded for this clonotype. The genes are TRBV28 and TRBJ2-7; 9 bases agree with TRBD2. The junction had 7 bases not matched to a gene; V was cut back by 4 bases and J by 6 bases. The V gene's germline CDR1 is MDHEN and CDR2 SYDVKM. The CDR3 covers 14 residues. CDR3 sequence: CASSSGLAGPEQYF. The CDR3 region has the DNA TGTGCCAGCAGTTCGGGGCTAGCGGGACCCGAGCAGTACTTC. Looking up the rest from reference TRBV28 and TRBJ2-7 gives the full variable domain: DVKVTQSSRYLVKRTGEKVFLECVQDMDHENMFWYRQDPGLGLRLIYFSYDVKMKEKGDIPEGYSVSREKKERFSLILESASTNQTSMYLCASSSGLAGPEQYFGPGTRLTVT.

The V and J genes are TRBV12-3 or TRBV12-4 and TRBJ1-6; maybe TRBD1 (6 bases). The V end was cut by 5 bases, the J end by 8 bases, with 13 bases between. The CDR3 covers 14 residues. CDR3 region: CASSIPNRDSPLHF. In DNA, the CDR3 is TGTGCCAGCAGTATACCCAACAGGGATTCACCCCTCCACTTT.

This clonotype was detected many times. The chain combines TRBV11-2 with TRBJ2-5; TRBD2 matches 7 bases. This CDR3 has 15 amino acids. Germline V gene data show CDR1 as SGHAT and CDR2 as FQNNGV. Losses at the gene ends were 1 base for V and 4 bases for J; bases not matched to a gene: 6. DNA of the CDR3: TGTGCCAGCAGCTTAGGCGCCAGGGAGGGAGAGACCCAGTACTTC. Its protein is CASSLGAREGETQYF.

A few counts support this clonotype. This chain uses TRBV27 with TRBJ2-7; either TRBD1 or TRBD2 may fit D (5 bases each). This CDR3 has 18 amino acids. Germline-derived CDR1 and CDR2 are MNHEY and SMNVEV (reference sequence). V dropped 4 bases and J dropped 1 base, with 23 bases sitting between them. Here the CDR3 reads CASSSISEGMKYSYEQYF. The CDR3 DNA reads as TGTGCCAGCAGTTCGATCTCAGAGGGGATGAAGTATTCCTACGAGCAGTACTTC.

The V and J genes are TRBV24-1 and TRBJ2-2, with TRBD2 identical over 8 bases. V shed 4 bases and J 4 bases; nucleotides not matched to a gene: 4. The germline V gene encodes CDR1 KGHDR and CDR2 SFDVKD. The CDR3 has 15 residues. The CDR3 nucleotides read TGTGCCACCAGTGAAAGCGGGAGCCCCACCGGGGAGCTGTTTTTT. As protein: CATSESGSPTGELFF.

J is TRBJ2-2 and V is TRBV28, with unresolved D. The germline V gene encodes CDR1 MDHEN and CDR2 SYDVKM. CDR3 size: 13 residues. Trimming removed 2 bases from V and 6 bases from J, with 7 bases in between. CDR3 sequence (DNA): TGTGCCAGCAGTTTACAGGTTCCCGGGGAGCTGTTTTTT. Its protein is CASSLQVPGELFF.

This clonotype was recorded at least ten times. The chain couples TRBV2 to TRBJ1-6, with 8 bases aligning to TRBD1. This CDR3 comprises 13 residues. The germline V gene has CDR1 SNHLY and CDR2 FYNNEI. Germline trimming cut 10 bases from V and 10 bases from J; bases unmatched to any gene: 9. The CDR3 sequence: CAIRTGQESPLHF. The CDR3 bases are TGTGCCATCCGGACAGGGCAGGAATCACCCCTCCACTTT.

In this sample, this clonotype turned up many times. This sequence joins TRBV10-1 and TRBJ2-4, with D perhaps assigned TRBD1 or TRBD2 (7 bases each). The V end lost 6 bases, the J end lost 11 bases, and 17 bases lay between the germline ends. Germline V gene sequence: CDR1 WNHNN, CDR2 SYGVQD (reference sequence). This CDR3 comprises 13 residues. CDR3 residues: CASSASGTALQYF. The CDR3 DNA sequence: TGCGCCAGCAGCGCCAGCGGGACAGCTCTTCAGTACTTC.

Many counts were recorded for this clonotype. CDR3: CASSENSHTEAFF. CDR3 nucleotide sequence: TGTGCCAGCAGTGAGAACAGTCACACTGAAGCTTTCTTT. V usage is TRBV2 and J usage is TRBJ1-1, with D unresolved. The CDR3 is made up of 13 amino acids. Germline V gene lookup returns CDR1 SNHLY and CDR2 FYNNEI. V shed 3 bases and J shed 3 bases, with 8 bases lying between them.

The rearrangement links TRBV5-1 to TRBJ2-1; TRBD2 agrees at 8 bases. The CDR3 length is 15 residues. Germline CDR1 reads SGHRS; CDR2 reads YFSETQ. The junction had 8 bases not matched to a gene; V was cut back by 6 bases and J by 3 bases. This CDR3 is CASTREGGRYNEQFF. As DNA, the CDR3 is TGCGCCAGCACCCGGGAGGGGGGGCGCTACAATGAGCAGTTCTTC.

The chain employs TRBV12-3 or TRBV12-4 and TRBJ1-5; a possible D gene is TRBD1 (6 bases). V was shortened by 6 bases and J by 2 bases, with 14 bases between the two germline ends. This CDR3 region has 15 residues. The CDR3 loop is CASRVQGRGNQPQHF. CDR3 coding DNA: TGTGCCAGCAGGGTACAGGGACGAGGCAATCAGCCCCAGCATTTT.

The sample holds many counts of this clonotype. The J gene is TRBJ2-7, the V gene TRBV14; no definite D call. This CDR3 comprises 11 residues. The germline CDR1 and CDR2 sequences are SGHDN and FVKESK. V was shortened by 3 bases and J by 5 bases, with 5 bases between the two germline ends. CDR3 coding DNA: TGTGCCAGCAGCCATAGCCACGAGCAGTACTTC. This sequence encodes CASSHSHEQYF.

This clonotype was counted many times. The V call is TRBV3-1, the J call TRBJ2-1; TRBD1 aligns across 7 bases. The CDR3 runs to 15 residues. The germline gives CDR1 LGHDT, CDR2 YNNKEL (reference sequence). The trim removed 3 bases at V and 2 bases at J, leaving 4 bases unmatched. CDR3 amino acids: CASSQGTAPYNEQFF. CDR3 DNA: TGTGCCAGCAGCCAGGGGACAGCCCCCTACAATGAGCAGTTCTTC.

This clonotype was recorded many times. The chain links TRBV2 to TRBJ2-5; D is ambiguous. The CDR3 runs 12 residues. Germline CDR1 SNHLY, CDR2 FYNNEI. Trimming stripped 4 bases from V and 6 bases from J, with 9 bases between. CDR3 amino acids: CASSGVLQTQYF. The CDR3 region has the DNA TGTGCCAGCAGTGGGGTCCTGCAGACCCAGTACTTC.

This clonotype was observed many times. CDR3 in amino acids: CASSQKLSGRAGELFF. The CDR3 DNA is TGTGCCAGCAGTCAGAAACTTAGCGGGAGGGCCGGGGAGCTGTTTTTT. The J gene is TRBJ2-2, the V gene TRBV28; 11 nucleotides agree with TRBD2. Looked up from germline, CDR1 is MDHEN and CDR2 is SYDVKM. CDR3 length equals 16 residues. After removal of 5 bases from V and 6 bases from J, the junction contained 8 bases not matched to a gene.

Concerning this clonotype: A much larger clone lies one base from this, so it may be a read error. The chain combines TRBV12-3 or TRBV12-4 with TRBJ2-3; the match to TRBD2 covers 10 bases. This CDR3 contains 16 residues. This chain's CDR3 is CASSFRAGGVTDTLYF. The CDR3 nucleotides read TGTGCCAGCAGTTTCAGAGCGGGAGGGGTCACAGATACGCTGTATTTT.

This clonotype was observed a few times. V is TRBV29-1 and J is TRBJ2-1; maybe TRBD1 (6 bases). Trimming stripped 5 bases from V and 12 bases from J, with 23 bases between. CDR1 is SQVTM, CDR2 ANQGSEA, per germline. This CDR3 region has 14 residues. This chain's CDR3 is CSVRDNEIFYRQFF. The CDR3 bases are TGCAGCGTTAGGGACAACGAGATTTTTTATAGGCAGTTCTTC.

This clonotype was picked up many times. One end of the junction varies from germline; a read error may be responsible. This chain links TRBV5-1 with TRBJ2-1, with D possibly being TRBD2 (5 bases). Germline assignment: CDR1 SGHRS and CDR2 YFSETQ. The CDR3 is 15 amino acids. In nucleotides, the CDR3 is TGTGCCAGCAGTTTGGGCCCGGGATCCTACAATGAGCAGTTCTTC. Translated, it gives CASSLGPGSYNEQFF.

This clonotype has at least ten counts. The rearrangement links TRBV28 to TRBJ2-1; 14 nucleotides align to TRBD2. V shed 5 bases and J 12 bases; nucleotides not matched to a gene: 9. The germline V gene encodes CDR1 MDHEN and CDR2 SYDVKM. This CDR3 region has 15 residues. CDR3 nucleotide sequence: TGTGCCAGCAGTCGAGGGACTAGCGGGAGAGGGGGGCAGTTCTTC. This sequence encodes CASSRGTSGRGGQFF.

The chain links TRBV25-1 to TRBJ2-7; the match to TRBD1 covers 8 bases. J lost 2 bases, V lost 3 bases, and 3 bases had no gene match. Germline CDR1 MGHDK, CDR2 SYGVNS. The CDR3 covers 14 residues. The CDR3 reads CASSEGDRTYEQYF. The DNA for the CDR3 is TGTGCCAGCAGTGAGGGGGACAGGACCTACGAGCAGTACTTC.